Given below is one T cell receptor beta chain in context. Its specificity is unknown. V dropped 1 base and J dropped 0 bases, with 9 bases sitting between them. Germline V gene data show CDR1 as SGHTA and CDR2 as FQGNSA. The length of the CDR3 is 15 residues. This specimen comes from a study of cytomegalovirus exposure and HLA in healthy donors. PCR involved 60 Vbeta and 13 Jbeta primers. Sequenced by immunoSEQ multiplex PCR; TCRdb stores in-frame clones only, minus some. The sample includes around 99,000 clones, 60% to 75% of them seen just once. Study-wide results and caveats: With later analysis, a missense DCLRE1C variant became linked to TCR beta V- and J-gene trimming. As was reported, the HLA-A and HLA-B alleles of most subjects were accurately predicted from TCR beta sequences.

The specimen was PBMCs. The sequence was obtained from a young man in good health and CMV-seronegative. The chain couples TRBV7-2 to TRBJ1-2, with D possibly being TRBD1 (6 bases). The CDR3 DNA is TGTGCCAGCAGCTTAGGCGGGGGCTCTAACTATGGCTACACCTTC. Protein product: CASSLGGGSNYGYTF.